This TCR beta chain was obtained from a study of OX40 agonist ivuxolimab in advanced cancers. Study-wide context: At doses from 0.01 to 10 mg/kg, patients were given intravenous ivuxolimab every 2 weeks. Whole-study results and caveats: Expanded clones tended on average to be more numerous among CD8+ T cells than CD4+. It was not determined which antigens were specifically recognized by the peripheral T cells that had undergone clonal expansion.

The protocol was immunoSEQ multiplex PCR, while the TCRdb copy is restricted to in-frame clones and leaves out a portion. The sample consists of some 60,000 clones, about 90% of them appearing once. The CDR3 length is 13 residues. V was pared by 5 bases and J by 5 bases, with 12 bases between. Per the germline V gene, CDR1 is MNHNY and CDR2 is SVGAGI (reference sequence). Points on this clone: Antigen: not known.

The sample in question was CD4+ or CD8+ T cells sorted from blood, obtained in a trial of the OX40 agonist ivuxolimab. This TCR came from an adult with an advanced solid tumor such as melanoma, head and neck, liver or kidney cancer. This chain uses TRBV6-6 with TRBJ2-5, with D possibly being TRBD1 or TRBD2 (6 bases each). Here the CDR3 DNA reads TGTGCCAGCAGTCTCAGGAGGGGGGAGACCCAGTACTTC. It yields the protein CASSLRRGETQYF.